A single T cell receptor (beta chain) is shown here with its context. Its matching antigen is unknown. Sequenced by immunoSEQ multiplex PCR; TCRdb stores in-frame clones only, minus some. This sample has tens of thousands of clones, with 82% found just once. The entry originates in a study of EBV T-cell therapy then PD-1 blockade in nasopharyngeal carcinoma. The CDR3 covers 14 residues. Trimming removed 2 bases from V and 1 base from J, with 7 bases in between. Germline CDR1 MRHNA, CDR2 SNTAGT. Treatment meaning: AdE1-LMPpoly-expanded autologous EBV-specific T-cell therapy followed by anti-PD-1 nivolumab.

This receptor was obtained from a man between 35 and 55 years old with nasopharyngeal carcinoma. The rearrangement uses TRBV6-4 and TRBJ2-3; tentative D call: TRBD1 (6 bases). The sample here was CD8+ T cells from blood, taken at day -245 from a patient whose treatment included autologous EBV-specific T cells and nivolumab. CDR3 residues: CASSDEGGTDTQYF. The CDR3 DNA reads TGTGCCAGCAGTGACGAGGGGGGCACAGATACGCAGTATTTT.